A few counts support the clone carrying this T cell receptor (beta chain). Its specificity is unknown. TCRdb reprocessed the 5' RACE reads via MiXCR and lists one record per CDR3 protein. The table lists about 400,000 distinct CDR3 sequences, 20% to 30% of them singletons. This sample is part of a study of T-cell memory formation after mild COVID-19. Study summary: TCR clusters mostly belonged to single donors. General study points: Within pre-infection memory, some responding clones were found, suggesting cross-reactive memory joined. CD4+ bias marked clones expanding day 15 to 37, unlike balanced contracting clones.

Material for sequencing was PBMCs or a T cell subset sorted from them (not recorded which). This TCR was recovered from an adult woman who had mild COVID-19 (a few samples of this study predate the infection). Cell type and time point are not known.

CDR3 nucleotides: TGTGCCAGCAGTGAAAAACCGCGACTCTACAATGAGCAGTTCTTC. It is translated as CASSEKPRLYNEQFF. The J gene is TRBJ2-1, the V gene TRBV6-1; D gene ambiguous. The V and J ends lost 2 bases and 3 bases respectively, with 11 bases between them. CDR3 length: 15 residues. Germline CDR1 MNHNS, CDR2 SASEGT.